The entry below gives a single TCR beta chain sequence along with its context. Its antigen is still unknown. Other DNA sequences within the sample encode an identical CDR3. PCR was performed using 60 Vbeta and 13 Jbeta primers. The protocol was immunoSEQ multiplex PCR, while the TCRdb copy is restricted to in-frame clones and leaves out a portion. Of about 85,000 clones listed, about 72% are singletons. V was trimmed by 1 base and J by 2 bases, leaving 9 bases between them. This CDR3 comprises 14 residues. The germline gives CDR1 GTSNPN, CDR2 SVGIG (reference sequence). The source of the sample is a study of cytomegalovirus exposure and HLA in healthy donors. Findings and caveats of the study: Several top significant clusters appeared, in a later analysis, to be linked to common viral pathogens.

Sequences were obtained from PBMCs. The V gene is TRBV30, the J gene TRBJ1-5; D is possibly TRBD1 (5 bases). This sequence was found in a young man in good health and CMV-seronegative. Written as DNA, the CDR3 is TGTGCCTGGAGTGGGGGGGTTGGCAATCAGCCCCAGCATTTT. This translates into CAWSGGVGNQPQHF.